The entry below gives a single T cell receptor beta chain sequence along with its context. Its binding antigen is unknown. There are no base qualities to consult, and no much larger clone falls within one base. The CDR3 goes from the cysteine to the phenylalanine over 12 residues. Kept here is only the CDR3 DNA, which spans 36 bases and is read in frame from base 1. The V and J ends are trimmed by 4 bases and 9 bases, leaving 10 bases between them. From the germline V gene, CDR1 is MNHEY and CDR2 is SVGAGI. This sample was taken from a study of regulatory and conventional T cells in RAG deficiency (dated 2017 in TCRdb). General notes on the study: To compare the diversity and composition of the repertoires of Treg, conventional CD4+ and CD8+ T cells between RAG-deficient patients and healthy controls, the study applied high-throughput TCR beta sequencing.

The library relied on the immunoSEQ multiplex PCR assay. Genomic DNA from the sorted T-cell subsets was used to amplify rearranged TCR beta chain products, which were then sequenced. Concerning the study's data processing: Shannon entropy and Simpson indices were used to measure how diverse the repertoire of productive TCR beta rearrangements was. Clonal expansion was assessed using the summed frequency of the 100 most abundant productive TCR beta clonotypes among total reads. A self-reactivity index based on amino acid usage at CDR3beta positions 6 and 7 was applied to the TRB repertoires. Two-way ANOVA was used for repertoire analyses, and Student t or Mann-Whitney tests were used for flow cytometric analyses. The clones in this table, taken by TCRdb from immuneACCESS, are in-frame only. Not every clone is retained; where verified, under half of the shortfall comes from an unresolved V gene, and the cause of the rest is unknown. V and J calls plus clone size are reproduced from that table; the DNA served to infer D and trimming. The sample has approximately 22,000 clones on record, 95% to 96% of them singletons. Of the sample, 1.3% is held by the ten largest clones.

Broad study findings and their caveats: In Omenn syndrome patients, sorted CD25-high CD127-low cells may represent peripherally activated cells rather than bona fide Treg cells. For some subjects, some analyses of T-cell subsets were not performed. Markedly lower Shannon entropy and higher Simpson indices were observed in RAG-deficient patients than in control T-cell subpopulations. All patient T-cell subsets had shorter CDR3 lengths; Omenn syndrome patients showed >80% Treg-Tconv repertoire overlap at nucleotide and amino acid level. Compared with controls, Omenn syndrome and CID/AS patients had around 94-fold fewer unique TCR beta sequences in Treg cells, whereas the reduction in the other subsets was approximately 9.8-fold.

Before genomic DNA extraction, conventional CD4+ T cells were purified from blood as CD25-low CD127-high cells. About eight healthy control donors were used as the comparison group for repertoire analyses. A further study also used this sample, focusing on regulatory T cells. Per the second study: The multiplex PCR relied on 52 forward TRBV primers and 13 reverse TRBJ primers, and amplification bias was corrected through assay-based and computational methods. Patient repertoires showed restricted unique TRB V-J pairs and skewed V and J gene usage, most marked in regulatory T cells. The study compared T-cell receptor beta repertoires of sorted regulatory, conventional CD4+ and CD8+ T cells in CD3G-deficient patients with those in healthy controls. Ficoll density separation was used to isolate peripheral blood mononuclear cells. Within the immunoSEQ assay, multiplex PCR amplified rearranged TRB loci from genomic DNA. An Illumina HiSeq platform was used to sequence the TRB amplicons. Custom algorithms error-filtered the raw sequences and aligned them to reference gene sequences, after which the immunoSEQ online tools were used for analysis. The frequencies of productive and nonproductive TRB rearrangements were evaluated among unique sequences as well as among total sequences. For group comparisons, t tests, Mann-Whitney tests or two-way ANOVA were performed in Prism software.

The sample was CD25- CD4+ T cells sorted from blood. The chain uses TRBV6-5 and TRBJ1-5; TRBD1 could be the D gene, as 6 bases match. The sequence derives from a human donor in good health. The bases are TGTGCCAGCAGTTTCAGGGGTGGGCCCCAGCATTTT. It codes for CASSFRGGPQHF.